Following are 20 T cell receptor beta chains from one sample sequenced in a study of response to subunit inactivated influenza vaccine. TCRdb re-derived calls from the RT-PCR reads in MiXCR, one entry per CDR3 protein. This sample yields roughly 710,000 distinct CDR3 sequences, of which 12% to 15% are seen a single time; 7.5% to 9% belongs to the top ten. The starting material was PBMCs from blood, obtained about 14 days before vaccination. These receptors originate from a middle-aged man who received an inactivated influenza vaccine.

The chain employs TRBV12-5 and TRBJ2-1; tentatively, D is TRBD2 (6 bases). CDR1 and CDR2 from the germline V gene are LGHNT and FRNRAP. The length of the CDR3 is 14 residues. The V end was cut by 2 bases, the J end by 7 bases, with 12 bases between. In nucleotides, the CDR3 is TGTGCTAGTGGTTTGTCCGGGACTGGTAATGAGCAGTTCTTC. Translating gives CASGLSGTGNEQFF.

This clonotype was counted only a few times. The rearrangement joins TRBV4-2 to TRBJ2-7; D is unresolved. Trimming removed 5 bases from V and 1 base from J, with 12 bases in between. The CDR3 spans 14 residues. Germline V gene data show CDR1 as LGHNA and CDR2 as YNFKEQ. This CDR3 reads CASSTTTGSYEQYF. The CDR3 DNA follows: TGTGCCAGCAGCACGACGACTGGGTCCTACGAGCAGTACTTC.

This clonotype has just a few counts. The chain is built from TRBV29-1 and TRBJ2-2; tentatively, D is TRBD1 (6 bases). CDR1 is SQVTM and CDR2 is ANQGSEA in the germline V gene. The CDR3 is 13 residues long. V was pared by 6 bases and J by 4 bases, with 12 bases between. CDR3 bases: TGCAGCGTGGGACAAACCTCCACCGGGGAGCTGTTTTTT. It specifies CSVGQTSTGELFF.

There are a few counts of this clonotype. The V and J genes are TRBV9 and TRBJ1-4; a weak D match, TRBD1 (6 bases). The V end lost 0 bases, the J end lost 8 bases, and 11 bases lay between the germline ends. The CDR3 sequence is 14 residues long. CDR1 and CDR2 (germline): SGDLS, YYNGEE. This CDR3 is CASSVAQGREKLFF. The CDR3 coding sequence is TGTGCCAGCAGCGTAGCACAGGGAAGGGAAAAACTGTTTTTT.

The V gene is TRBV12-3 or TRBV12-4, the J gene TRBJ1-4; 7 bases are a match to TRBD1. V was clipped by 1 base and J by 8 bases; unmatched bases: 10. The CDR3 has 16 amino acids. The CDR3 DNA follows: TGTGCCAGCAGTTTAGACCGACAGGGACTTAGCGAAAAACTGTTTTTT. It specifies CASSLDRQGLSEKLFF.

The CDR3 loop reads CASSLKPRSLGAGEQYF. Here the CDR3 DNA reads TGTGCCAGCAGCTTAAAGCCCCGCTCCCTAGGGGCCGGTGAGCAGTACTTC. This chain connects TRBV7-2 to TRBJ2-7; TRBD1 might be the D (5 bases). The germline V gene has CDR1 SGHTA and CDR2 FQGNSA. The V and J ends lost 2 bases and 7 bases respectively, with 24 bases between them. CDR3 size: 17 residues.

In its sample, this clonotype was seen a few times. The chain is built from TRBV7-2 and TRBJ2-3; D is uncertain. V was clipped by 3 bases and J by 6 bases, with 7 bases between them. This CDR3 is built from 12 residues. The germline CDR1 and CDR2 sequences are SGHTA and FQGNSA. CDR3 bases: TGTGCCAGCAGCTTCGATCTGGATACGCAGTATTTT. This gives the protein CASSFDLDTQYF.

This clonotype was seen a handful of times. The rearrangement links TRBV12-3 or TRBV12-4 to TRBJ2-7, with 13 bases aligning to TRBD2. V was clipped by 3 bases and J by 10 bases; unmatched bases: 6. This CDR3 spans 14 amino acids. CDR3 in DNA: TGTGCCAGCAGTTTGGGGACTAGCGGGGCCCCTCAGTACTTC. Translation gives CASSLGTSGAPQYF.

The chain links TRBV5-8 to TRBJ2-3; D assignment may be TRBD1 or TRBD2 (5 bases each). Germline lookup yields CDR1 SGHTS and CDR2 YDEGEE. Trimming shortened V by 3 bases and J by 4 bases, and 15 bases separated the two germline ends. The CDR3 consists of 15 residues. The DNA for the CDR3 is TGTGCCAGCAGCTCCGCGTGGGGGTTGGCAGATACGCAGTATTTT. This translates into CASSSAWGLADTQYF.

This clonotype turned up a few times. In nucleotides, the CDR3 is TGTGCCAGCAGTTTAGCCGCTCGGCGGGCTGAAGCTTTCTTT. Its protein is CASSLAARRAEAFF. V usage is TRBV12-3 or TRBV12-4 and J usage is TRBJ1-1; D unclear. The CDR3 runs to 14 residues. Trimming removed 0 bases from V and 6 bases from J, with 11 bases in between.

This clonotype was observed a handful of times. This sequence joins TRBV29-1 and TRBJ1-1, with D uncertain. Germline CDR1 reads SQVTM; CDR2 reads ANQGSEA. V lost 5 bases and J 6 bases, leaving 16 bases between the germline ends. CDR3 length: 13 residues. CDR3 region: CSVRKSPVAEAFF. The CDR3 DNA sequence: TGCAGCGTTCGCAAGAGTCCGGTGGCTGAAGCTTTCTTT.

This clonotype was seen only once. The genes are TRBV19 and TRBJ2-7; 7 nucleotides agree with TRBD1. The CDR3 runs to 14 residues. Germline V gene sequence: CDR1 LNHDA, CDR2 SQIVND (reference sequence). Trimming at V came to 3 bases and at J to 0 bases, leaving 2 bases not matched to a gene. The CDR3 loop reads CASSIRDSSYEQYF. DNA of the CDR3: TGTGCCAGTAGTATCCGGGACAGCTCCTACGAGCAGTACTTC.

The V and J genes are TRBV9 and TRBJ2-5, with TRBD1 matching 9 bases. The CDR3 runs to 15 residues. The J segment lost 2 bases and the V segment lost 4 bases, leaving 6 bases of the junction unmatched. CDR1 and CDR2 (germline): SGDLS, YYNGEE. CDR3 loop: CASSTGGNSQETQYF. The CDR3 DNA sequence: TGTGCCAGCAGCACAGGGGGCAACTCTCAAGAGACCCAGTACTTC.

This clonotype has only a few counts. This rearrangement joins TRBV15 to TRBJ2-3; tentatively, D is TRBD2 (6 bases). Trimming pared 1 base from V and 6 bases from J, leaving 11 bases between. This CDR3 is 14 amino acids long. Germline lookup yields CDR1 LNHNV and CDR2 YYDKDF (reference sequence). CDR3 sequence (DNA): TGTGCCACCAGCAGAGGCGGGACCTCCGATACGCAGTATTTT. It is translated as CATSRGGTSDTQYF. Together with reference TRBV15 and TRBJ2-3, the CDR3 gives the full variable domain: DAMVIQNPRYQVTQFGKPVTLSCSQTLNHNVMYWYQQKSSQAPKLLFHYYDKDFNNEADTPDNFQSRRPNTSFCFLDIRSPGLGDTAMYLCATSRGGTSDTQYFGPGTRLTVL.

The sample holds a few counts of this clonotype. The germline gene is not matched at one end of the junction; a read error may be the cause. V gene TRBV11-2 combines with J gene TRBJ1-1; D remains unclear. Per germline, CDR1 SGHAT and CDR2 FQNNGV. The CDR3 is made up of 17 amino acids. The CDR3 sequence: CASSRPDLFTMNTEAFF. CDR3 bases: TGTGCCAGCAGCCGCCCCGACCTCTTCACGATGAACACTGAAGCCTTCTTT.

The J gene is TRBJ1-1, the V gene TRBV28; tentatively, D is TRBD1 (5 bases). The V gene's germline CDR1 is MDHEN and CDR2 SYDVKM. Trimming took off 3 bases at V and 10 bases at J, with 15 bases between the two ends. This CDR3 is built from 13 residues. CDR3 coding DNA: TGTGCCAGCAGTTTCGTGGCAGGGACCGCAGCTTTCTTT. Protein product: CASSFVAGTAAFF. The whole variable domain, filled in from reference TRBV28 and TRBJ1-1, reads DVKVTQSSRYLVKRTGEKVFLECVQDMDHENMFWYRQDPGLGLRLIYFSYDVKMKEKGDIPEGYSVSREKKERFSLILESASTNQTSMYLCASSFVAGTAAFFGQGTRLTVV.

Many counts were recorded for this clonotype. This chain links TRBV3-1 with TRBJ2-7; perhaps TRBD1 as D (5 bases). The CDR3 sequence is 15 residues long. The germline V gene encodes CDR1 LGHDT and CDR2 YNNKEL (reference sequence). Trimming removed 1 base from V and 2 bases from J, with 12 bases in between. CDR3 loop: CASSQAGRVPYEQYF. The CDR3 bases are TGTGCCAGCAGCCAAGCGGGCAGGGTCCCCTACGAGCAGTACTTC.

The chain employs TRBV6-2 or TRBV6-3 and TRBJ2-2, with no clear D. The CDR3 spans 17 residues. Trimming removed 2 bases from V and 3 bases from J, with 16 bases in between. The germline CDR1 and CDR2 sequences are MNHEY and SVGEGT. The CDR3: CASSYLGRVAYTGELFF. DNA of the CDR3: TGTGCCAGCAGTTACCTCGGTCGGGTGGCATACACCGGGGAGCTGTTTTTT.

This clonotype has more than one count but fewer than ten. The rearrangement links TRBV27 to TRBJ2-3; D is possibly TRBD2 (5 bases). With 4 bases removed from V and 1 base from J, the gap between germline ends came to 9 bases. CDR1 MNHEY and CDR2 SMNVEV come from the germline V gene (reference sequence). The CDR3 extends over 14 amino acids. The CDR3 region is CASSWASRTDTQYF. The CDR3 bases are TGTGCCAGCAGTTGGGCTAGCCGCACAGATACGCAGTATTTT.

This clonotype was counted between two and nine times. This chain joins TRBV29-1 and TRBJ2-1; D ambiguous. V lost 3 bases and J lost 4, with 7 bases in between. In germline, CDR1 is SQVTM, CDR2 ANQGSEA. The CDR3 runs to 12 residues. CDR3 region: CSVDGTYNEQFF. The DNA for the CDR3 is TGCAGCGTTGACGGCACGTACAATGAGCAGTTCTTC.